A single sample is the source of the 25 T cell receptor beta chains below, sequenced in a study of graft-versus-host responses after intestinal transplantation. Tissue from the graft was processed to free its intraepithelial and lamina propria lymphocytes. Assay: immunoSEQ multiplex PCR; the TCRdb copy retains only in-frame clones and omits some. The repertoire has around 13,000 clones, roughly 74% of them found once; the top ten carry less than 9.5%. This sample comprised ileum tissue, obtained 16 days after intestinal transplant. The receptors derive from a human patient who received an intestinal transplant, so some T cells may come from the graft donor.

The J gene is TRBJ2-1, the V gene TRBV7-9, with TRBD2 matching over 13 bases. Germline V gene data show CDR1 as SEHNR and CDR2 as FQNEAQ (reference sequence). With 3 bases clipped from V and 7 bases from J, the junction kept 6 bases outside the gene matches. The CDR3 is made up of 16 amino acids. The CDR3 sequence is CASSFRLAGGPNEQFF. The CDR3 DNA follows: TGTGCCAGCAGCTTCCGACTAGCGGGGGGACCTAATGAGCAGTTCTTC.

The chain is built from TRBV30 and TRBJ1-2; D is unclear. The germline V gene encodes CDR1 GTSNPN and CDR2 SVGIG (reference sequence). The CDR3 spans 11 residues. V lost 2 bases and J 5 bases, leaving 6 bases between the germline ends. DNA of the CDR3: TGTGCCTGGAGTCCCGGGTATGGCTACACCTTC. Protein product: CAWSPGYGYTF. The variable domain in full, completed from reference TRBV30 and TRBJ1-2, reads SQTIHQWPATLVQPVGSPLSLECTVEGTSNPNLYWYRQAAGRGLQLLFYSVGIGQISSEVPQNLSASRPQDRQFILSSKKLLLSDSGFYLCAWSPGYGYTFGSGTRLTVV.

V gene TRBV18 combines with J gene TRBJ2-7; weak D call: TRBD1 (5 bases). The germline V gene has CDR1 KGHSH and CDR2 LQKENI. This CDR3 is built from 13 residues. Trimming stripped 2 bases from V and 3 bases from J, with 8 bases between. This CDR3 reads CASSPGRVYEQYF. CDR3 bases: TGTGCCAGCTCACCAGGCAGGGTCTACGAGCAGTACTTC.

The J gene is TRBJ2-5, the V gene TRBV5-4; D ambiguous. CDR3 length equals 13 residues. Germline assignment: CDR1 SGHNT and CDR2 YYREEE (reference sequence). With 0 bases removed from V and 5 bases from J, the gap between germline ends came to 8 bases. This chain's CDR3 is CASSLVPRETQYF. As DNA, the CDR3 is TGTGCCAGCAGCTTGGTGCCGCGGGAGACCCAGTACTTC.

The rearrangement uses TRBV28 and TRBJ1-2; perhaps TRBD1 as D (6 bases). V lost 7 bases and J lost 4, with 19 bases in between. Germline V gives CDR1 MDHEN, CDR2 SYDVKM. This CDR3 region has 15 residues. The CDR3: CASTLGTGSFYGYTF. The CDR3 DNA follows: TGTGCCAGCACCCTAGGAACAGGGAGTTTCTATGGCTACACCTTC.

This rearrangement joins TRBV6-1 to TRBJ2-3, with 12 bases identical to TRBD2. Germline lookup yields CDR1 MNHNS and CDR2 SASEGT. Trimming cost V 2 bases and J 4 bases; bases outside gene matches: 1. The CDR3 totals 15 residues. The CDR3 region is CASSELAGGPDTQYF. Here the CDR3 DNA reads TGTGCCAGCAGTGAACTAGCGGGGGGGCCAGATACGCAGTATTTT.

The J gene is TRBJ1-1, the V gene TRBV7-9, with 7 bases identical to TRBD1. V was clipped by 5 bases and J by 5 bases; unmatched bases: 5. Germline CDR1 and CDR2: SEHNR and FQNEAQ (reference sequence). This CDR3 comprises 13 residues. This CDR3 reads CASSETGRTEAFF. The CDR3 region has the DNA TGTGCCAGCAGCGAGACAGGGAGGACTGAAGCTTTCTTT.

The CDR3 loop is CASSKFIQGRLQNEQFF. Written as DNA, the CDR3 is TGTGCCAGTAGTAAGTTTATCCAGGGGCGTTTGCAGAATGAGCAGTTCTTC. The gene calls are TRBV19 and TRBJ2-1, with a possible D match to TRBD1 (6 bases). CDR1 and CDR2 (germline): LNHDA, SQIVND (reference sequence). V was cut by 4 bases and J by 7 bases, with 23 bases left in between. The CDR3 has 17 amino acids.

The genes are TRBV6-5 and TRBJ2-7, with D perhaps matching TRBD1 (5 bases). Per the germline V gene, CDR1 is MNHEY and CDR2 is SVGAGI. This CDR3 contains 14 residues. V lost 2 bases and J 3 bases, leaving 11 bases between the germline ends. CDR3: CASSYGDSDYEQYF. CDR3 coding DNA: TGTGCCAGCAGTTACGGTGACAGCGACTACGAGCAGTACTTC.

V is TRBV19 and J is TRBJ2-7; 8 bases are shared with TRBD1. CDR1 is LNHDA and CDR2 is SQIVND in the germline V gene (reference sequence). The CDR3 covers 12 residues. V was clipped by 10 bases and J by 3 bases; unmatched bases: 5. The CDR3 protein is CANRQGLYEQYF. The CDR3, as DNA: TGTGCCAATAGACAGGGGCTCTACGAGCAGTACTTC.

This sequence joins TRBV11-3 and TRBJ1-1; a possible D gene is TRBD1 (5 bases). Between the trimmed V and J ends, which lost 5 bases and 7 bases, there was a span of 11 bases. This CDR3 has 12 residues. CDR1 is SGHNT, CDR2 YENEEA, per germline. CDR3 nucleotides: TGTGCCAGCAGCGCTCTGGGGGGTGAAGCTTTCTTT. Translated, it gives CASSALGGEAFF.

This clone is labeled medium-sized. CDR3 protein: CASSLSGQGAGYEQYF. CDR3 DNA: TGTGCCAGCAGTTTATCGGGACAGGGGGCGGGGTACGAGCAGTACTTC. The chain uses TRBV27 and TRBJ2-7, with TRBD1 identical over 12 bases. This CDR3 is 16 amino acids long. V dropped 0 bases and J dropped 4; count of bases not matched to a gene: 4. Germline V gene sequence: CDR1 MNHEY, CDR2 SMNVEV (reference sequence).

V is TRBV11-2 and J is TRBJ2-5; 7 bases fit TRBD2. V shed 1 base, J shed 5 bases, and the junction held 4 bases outside the gene matches. The CDR3 is 14 residues long. Germline values: CDR1 SGHAT, CDR2 FQNNGV. In DNA form, the CDR3 reads TGTGCCAGCAGCTTAGTGGTGGGGGGGGAGACCCAGTACTTC. It yields the protein CASSLVVGGETQYF. Using reference TRBV11-2 and TRBJ2-5 for the parts outside the CDR3, the full variable domain is EAGVAQSPRYKIIEKRQSVAFWCNPISGHATLYWYQQILGQGPKLLIQFQNNGVVDDSQLPKDRFSAERLKGVDSTLKIQPAKLEDSAVYLCASSLVVGGETQYFGPGTRLLVL.

This chain joins TRBV2 and TRBJ1-5, with 7 bases matching TRBD1. Germline trimming cut 3 bases from V and 5 bases from J; bases unmatched to any gene: 10. The CDR3 spans 16 residues. Germline loops: CDR1 SNHLY, CDR2 FYNNEI. The DNA for the CDR3 is TGTGCCAGCAGTGAGACGGCAGGGGGTTCTTATCAGCCCCAGCATTTT. This gives the protein CASSETAGGSYQPQHF.

This chain links TRBV11-2 with TRBJ1-1, with 8 bases aligning to TRBD1. The CDR3 loop spans 14 amino acids. Germline-derived CDR1 and CDR2 are SGHAT and FQNNGV. Germline trimming cut 5 bases from V and 4 bases from J; bases unmatched to any gene: 6. The CDR3, as DNA: TGTGCCAGCAGCCCTGGACAGGGAGGCACTGAAGCTTTCTTT. It is translated as CASSPGQGGTEAFF.

This clone was recorded a few times. The CDR3 reads CASSQGHMNTEAFF. In DNA, the CDR3 is TGCGCCAGCAGCCAAGGACACATGAACACTGAAGCTTTCTTT. The chain joins TRBV4-1 to TRBJ1-1; D not resolved. Trimming left V 1 base short and J 0 bases short, with 6 bases between. The germline gives CDR1 MGHRA, CDR2 YSYEKL. The CDR3 is 14 amino acids.

This clone is medium-sized (0.01 to 0.1%) within its sample. The J gene is TRBJ2-5, the V gene TRBV4-1; 8 bases fit TRBD2. The V segment lost 0 bases and the J segment 13 bases; nucleotides outside the gene matches: 7. This CDR3 comprises 13 residues. Germline CDR1 reads MGHRA; CDR2 reads YSYEKL. The chain's CDR3 is CASSQDLGLATYF. The CDR3 DNA sequence: TGCGCCAGCAGCCAAGATTTAGGACTAGCTACGTACTTC.

This sequence joins TRBV4-1 and TRBJ1-5, with 8 bases identical to TRBD1. CDR3 length: 18 amino acids. V dropped 1 base and J dropped 4; count of bases not matched to a gene: 12. From germline, CDR1 is MGHRA and CDR2 YSYEKL. CDR3 bases: TGCGCCAGCAGCCAAGTCCTAGACAGGGGTCCCATTAATCAGCCCCAGCATTTT. Amino acids: CASSQVLDRGPINQPQHF.

By share, this clone ranks as medium-sized (0.01 to 0.1%). The chain combines TRBV5-4 with TRBJ2-2, with D maybe TRBD1 (6 bases). Trimming shortened V by 4 bases and J by 3 bases, and 19 bases separated the two germline ends. This CDR3 has 17 residues. Germline values: CDR1 SGHNT, CDR2 YYREEE (reference sequence). Here the CDR3 DNA reads TGTGCCAGCAGCCCGTACGTTACAGGGCTACACACCGGGGAGCTGTTTTTT. Amino acids: CASSPYVTGLHTGELFF. Looking up the rest from reference TRBV5-4 and TRBJ2-2 gives the full variable domain: ETGVTQSPTHLIKTRGQQVTLRCSSQSGHNTVSWYQQALGQGPQFIFQYYREEENGRGNFPPRFSGLQFPNYSSELNVNALELDDSALYLCASSPYVTGLHTGELFFGEGSRLTVL.

The rearrangement joins TRBV6-1 to TRBJ1-2; D is possibly TRBD1 (6 bases). This CDR3 region has 14 residues. V lost 4 bases and J lost 3, with 12 bases in between. CDR1 and CDR2 from the germline V gene are MNHNS and SASEGT. In nucleotides, the CDR3 is TGTGCCAGCAGTGGAACAGGGAGAGACTATGGCTACACCTTC. Translation: CASSGTGRDYGYTF.

V usage is TRBV2 and J usage is TRBJ2-1; 9 bases match TRBD2. This CDR3 is built from 15 residues. V shed 7 bases and J 1 base; nucleotides not matched to a gene: 5. The germline V gene encodes CDR1 SNHLY and CDR2 FYNNEI. In DNA form, the CDR3 reads TGTGCCAGCACCCCACTAGCGGGTTCCTACAATGAGCAGTTCTTC. It codes for CASTPLAGSYNEQFF.

The V call is TRBV27, the J call TRBJ1-5, with TRBD1 matching 11 bases. Germline CDR1 and CDR2: MNHEY and SMNVEV (reference sequence). Trimming at V came to 4 bases and at J to 6 bases, leaving 5 bases not matched to a gene. The CDR3 covers 15 residues. The DNA for the CDR3 is TGTGCCAGCAGTTCAGGACAGGGGGCGGCTCAGCCCCAGCATTTT. Amino acids: CASSSGQGAAQPQHF.

V is TRBV4-1 and J is TRBJ1-2; D possibly corresponds to TRBD1 (6 bases). Germline CDR1 is MGHRA and CDR2 is YSYEKL. This CDR3 is 14 amino acids long. V shed 3 bases and J shed 4 bases, with 12 bases lying between them. CDR3 protein: CASSHQQTGYGYTF. The CDR3 region has the DNA TGCGCCAGCAGCCATCAACAGACAGGCTATGGCTACACCTTC.

The J gene is TRBJ1-1, the V gene TRBV19; weak D call: TRBD1 (6 bases). Germline values: CDR1 LNHDA, CDR2 SQIVND (reference sequence). The CDR3 is 14 amino acids. Trimming removed 3 bases at V and 4 bases at J, with 12 bases between. DNA for the CDR3: TGTGCCAGTAGTATTAACAGGGCGGCCACTGAAGCTTTCTTT. This sequence encodes CASSINRAATEAFF.

The chain uses TRBV29-1 and TRBJ1-1; a weak D match, TRBD1 (5 bases). Trimming left V 1 base short and J 3 bases short, with 15 bases between. Germline V gives CDR1 SQVTM, CDR2 ANQGSEA. The CDR3 spans 15 residues. CDR3 nucleotide sequence: TGCAGCGTTGAAGGTGAGCTGGACACCGACACTGAAGCTTTCTTT. Its translation: CSVEGELDTDTEAFF.